These T cell receptor beta chains were read from a single sample in a study of blood T cell repertoires in COVID-19. The data were produced by immunoSEQ multiplex PCR, yet TCRdb's version contains in-frame clones alone and is incomplete. Here the sample spans 150,000 to 200,000 clones, 85% to 90% being singletons. The specimen sequenced was PBMCs or T cells enriched from blood (not recorded which). Receptors were obtained from a woman between 40 and 50 years old in a cohort exposed to, infected with or recovered from COVID-19 (not recorded which). Each CDR3 is given with its conserved first and last residue. The order of the fields is clone size, D gene, J gene, V gene, CDR3 DNA, CDR3 protein. D genes are given only for firm matches. A row's size may be missing; if present it is once, few, many or a size class.

>-|TRBD2|TRBJ2-7|TRBV12-5
TGTGCTAGTGGGAGCGGGAGGGCCTGGAACGAGCAGTACTTC
CASGSGRAWNEQYF
>few|TRBD2|TRBJ2-7|TRBV3-1/TRBV3-2
TGTGCCAGCAGCCCCCTTCCCAGCGGGAGCAGGTCCAACGAGCAGTACTTC
CASSPLPSGSRSNEQYF
>-|TRBD2|TRBJ2-3|TRBV6-2/TRBV6-3
TGTGCCAGCAGTTACTTGCGGGAGTGGACAGATACGCAGTATTTT
CASSYLREWTDTQYF
>-|TRBD2|TRBJ2-1|TRBV10-2
TGCGCCAGCAGTGGGCTAGCGGGGTGGTATGAGCAGTTCTTC
CASSGLAGWYEQFF
>-|TRBD2|TRBJ2-7|TRBV3-1/TRBV3-2
TGTGCCAGCAGCCAAGGACTAGCGGGCTACTACGAGCAGTACTTC
CASSQGLAGYYEQYF
>-|-|TRBJ1-6|TRBV4-1
TGCGCCAGCAGCCACAGGGTGGATAATTCACCCCTCCACTTT
CASSHRVDNSPLHF
>-|-|TRBJ1-2|TRBV7-6
TGTGCCAGCAGCTTAGGTCCCCCCCTTTATGGCTACACCTTC
CASSLGPPLYGYTF
>-|-|TRBJ2-7|TRBV5-1
TGCGCCAGCAGCCTCACGAACAGTTACGAGCAGTACTTC
CASSLTNSYEQYF
>-|-|TRBJ1-2|TRBV27
TGTGCCAGCAGTCCTCGACAGCACTATGGCTACACCTTC
CASSPRQHYGYTF
>-|TRBD1|TRBJ1-3|TRBV5-3
TGTGCCAGAATCTGGCGGCTCTTACAGGGGGCAATCTCTGGAAACACCATATATTTT
CARIWRLLQGAISGNTIYF
>-|-|TRBJ1-6|TRBV6-5
TGTGCCAGCAGGGCGAACCACAGGGATTCACCCCTCCACTTT
CASRANHRDSPLHF